This entry lists 15 T cell receptor beta chains sequenced from one sample in a study of blood T cell repertoires in COVID-19. The protocol was immunoSEQ multiplex PCR, while the TCRdb copy is restricted to in-frame clones and leaves out a portion. The table records around 40,000 clones, just under 95% of them present only once. The specimen sequenced was peripheral blood. The source of these receptors is a human donor with active COVID-19. The donor label of this sample is uncertain.

The chain combines TRBV2 with TRBJ1-5; no clear D. Per germline, CDR1 SNHLY and CDR2 FYNNEI. There are 18 residues in the CDR3. V lost 7 bases, J lost 7 bases, and 29 bases lay in between. CDR3 sequence reads: CASTLRVKVEGARQPQHF. The CDR3 DNA reads as TGTGCCAGCACTCTGAGGGTTAAGGTGGAGGGAGCGAGACAGCCCCAGCATTTT.

CDR3 loop: CASSAERQENSPLHF. Written as DNA, the CDR3 is TGTGCCAGCAGTGCCGAACGACAGGAAAATTCACCCCTCCACTTT. The chain has TRBV6-4 and TRBJ1-6, with D tentatively TRBD1 (6 bases). The CDR3 covers 15 residues. The germline V gene has CDR1 MRHNA and CDR2 SNTAGT. The V gene lost 4 bases and the J gene lost 7 bases, with 14 bases spanning the gap.

The chain links TRBV23-1 to TRBJ2-6; 10 bases are shared with TRBD1. TRBV23-1 is filed as an ORF, its function uncertain. The ends lost 8 bases at V and 0 bases at J; junction bases unmatched: 4. This CDR3 is 16 amino acids long. The CDR3 loop is CASGTGAPSGANVLTF. CDR3 DNA: TGCGCCAGCGGGACAGGGGCTCCCTCTGGGGCCAACGTCCTGACTTTC.

This chain connects TRBV7-8 to TRBJ2-3, with 15 nucleotides matching TRBD2. The CDR3 is 22 residues long. In germline, CDR1 is SGHVS, CDR2 FQNEAQ. V lost 2 bases and J lost 1; bases outside the gene matches: 16. This CDR3 reads CASSLLFPGPGLAGGGTDTQYF. The CDR3 nucleotides read TGTGCCAGCAGCTTACTCTTCCCCGGACCGGGACTAGCGGGGGGAGGCACAGATACGCAGTATTTT.

CDR3 region: CASSRGRGWEYF. CDR3 DNA sequence: TGTGCCAGCAGCCGGGGGAGGGGCTGGGAGTACTTC. This chain joins TRBV21-1 and TRBJ2-7; the DNA was not compared with TRBD2, the D call given in the table. TRBV21-1 is classified as a pseudogene. The CDR3 loop spans 12 amino acids.

The rearrangement joins TRBV6-5 to TRBJ2-1; TRBD2 matches 9 bases. This CDR3 is built from 16 residues. With 1 base clipped from V and 4 bases from J, the junction kept 5 bases outside the gene matches. Germline CDR1 MNHEY, CDR2 SVGAGI. For the CDR3, the DNA is TGTGCCAGCAGTTACTACCCACTAGCGGGTTACAATGAGCAGTTCTTC. Its protein product is CASSYYPLAGYNEQFF.

V gene TRBV5-1 combines with J gene TRBJ2-1, with a possible D match to TRBD2 (6 bases). There are 14 residues in the CDR3. From germline, CDR1 is SGHRS and CDR2 YFSETQ. Trimming left V 0 bases short and J 4 bases short, with 8 bases between. CDR3 amino acids: CASSLASDYNEQFF. The CDR3 nucleotides read TGCGCCAGCAGCTTGGCTAGCGATTACAATGAGCAGTTCTTC.

CDR3 coding DNA: TGTGCCAGCAGTTACCTTAAATCCGACTTTGGAAACACCATATATTTT. Encoded protein: CASSYLKSDFGNTIYF. The J gene is TRBJ1-3, the V gene TRBV6-5; D uncertain. Trimming shortened V by 2 bases and J by 3 bases, and 14 bases separated the two germline ends. Looked up from germline, CDR1 is MNHEY and CDR2 is SVGAGI. This CDR3 contains 16 residues.

The rearrangement links TRBV7-8 to TRBJ1-1; no clear D gene. CDR1 is SGHVS and CDR2 is FQNEAQ in the germline V gene. The CDR3 loop spans 15 amino acids. The V end was cut by 2 bases, the J end by 7 bases, with 17 bases between. The CDR3 DNA reads as TGTGCCAGCAGCTTATATCAGGACGGGAGTCGTGAAGCTTTCTTT. The encoded protein is CASSLYQDGSREAFF.

The rearrangement links TRBV7-9 to TRBJ2-7; TRBD2 agrees at 8 bases. V lost 6 bases to trimming and J lost 3 bases; unmatched junction nucleotides: 13. This CDR3 is built from 16 residues. Germline CDR1 is SEHNR and CDR2 is FQNEAQ (reference sequence). The CDR3 bases are TGTGCCAGCAGTTACCGGAGTAGCGGGGACTACTACGAGCAGTACTTC. This sequence encodes CASSYRSSGDYYEQYF.

This chain connects TRBV27 to TRBJ2-6; no reliable D call. CDR3 length: 15 amino acids. CDR1 MNHEY and CDR2 SMNVEV come from the germline V gene (reference sequence). V was pared by 5 bases and J by 0 bases, with 8 bases between. This chain's CDR3 is CASSPRSSGANVLTF. The CDR3 DNA is TGTGCCAGCAGTCCACGGAGCTCTGGGGCCAACGTCCTGACTTTC.

CDR3 bases: TGTGCCAGCAGCTCCTCAGGCTACGAGCAGTACTTC. Amino acid sequence: CASSSSGYEQYF. J is TRBJ2-7 and V is TRBV11-2; D gene uncertain. This CDR3 is built from 12 residues. Per germline, CDR1 SGHAT and CDR2 FQNNGV. Trimming stripped 4 bases from V and 3 bases from J, with 7 bases between.

This chain joins TRBV5-4 and TRBJ2-1; 9 nucleotides align to TRBD1. V was clipped by 6 bases and J by 7 bases; unmatched bases: 5. Germline values: CDR1 SGHNT, CDR2 YYREEE (reference sequence). The CDR3 is 13 residues long. The CDR3 protein is CASMVTGGNEQFF. CDR3 sequence (DNA): TGTGCCAGCATGGTGACAGGGGGGAATGAGCAGTTCTTC.

The chain is built from TRBV5-1 and TRBJ1-2, with D possibly TRBD1 on 6 matching bases. Trimming cost V 4 bases and J 4 bases, with 20 bases left between them. The CDR3 sequence is 16 residues long. The germline CDR1 and CDR2 sequences are SGHRS and YFSETQ. The CDR3 nucleotides are TGCGCCAGCAGCCCCGGGGGGGGCGAGAGCCTCTATGGCTACACCTTC. It encodes CASSPGGGESLYGYTF.

The chain couples TRBV2 to TRBJ1-1, with D tentatively TRBD1 (5 bases). This CDR3 has 13 residues. Trimming cost V 7 bases and J 5 bases, with 14 bases left between them. CDR1 is SNHLY and CDR2 is FYNNEI in the germline V gene. CDR3 DNA sequence: TGTGCCAGCACCCCAGGGATCCTTACTGAAGCTTTCTTT. Translating gives CASTPGILTEAFF.